This T cell receptor (beta chain) is from a study of blood T cell repertoires in COVID-19. Study-wide background: The United States, Italy and Spain supplied acute and convalescent COVID-19 samples. T cells, B-cell-depleted T cells, or PBMCs supplied cDNA or gDNA.

Assay: immunoSEQ multiplex PCR; the TCRdb copy retains only in-frame clones and omits some. The sample consists of 120,000 or so clones, less than 75% of them appearing once. V lost 3 bases, J lost 1 base, and 6 bases stayed unmatched. This CDR3 has 16 residues. Germline CDR1 reads LNHDA; CDR2 reads SQIVND (reference sequence). This clone has a handful of counts. The V gene is TRBV19, the J gene TRBJ1-5, with TRBD1 identical over 7 bases. Sequencing input: peripheral blood. The clonotype was recovered from a woman in her sixties or seventies with acute or convalescent COVID-19. The CDR3 loop is CASSIRTGESNQPQHF. In nucleotides, the CDR3 is TGTGCCAGTAGTATTCGGACAGGAGAGAGCAATCAGCCCCAGCATTTT. Based on the CDR3 plus reference TRBV19 and TRBJ1-5, the full variable domain is DGGITQSPKYLFRKEGQNVTLSCEQNLNHDAMYWYRQDPGQGLRLIYYSQIVNDFQKGDIAEGYSVSREKKESFPLTVTSAQKNPTAFYLCASSIRTGESNQPQHFGDGTRLSIL.